This paragraph reports one T cell receptor (beta chain). Its antigen is still unknown. Qualities for individual bases were not recorded, and no much larger clone is one base off. This entry belongs to a study of siplizumab effects on memory and regulatory T cells (dated 2019 in TCRdb). Broadly, across the study: The study looked at the effect of siplizumab, an anti-CD2 antibody, on alloreactive T-cell subsets in allogeneic mixed lymphocyte reactions made from human PBMCs.

Overall study results and their limits: In reactions with siplizumab, an average of 68.8% of mappable alloreactive CD4+ clones were Treg-derived, compared with roughly 27% in control reactions. The cumulative frequency of alloreactive sequences traceable to unstimulated CD4+ memory T cells was significantly reduced by siplizumab. The suppressive function of proliferating Tregs from siplizumab cultures was not functionally confirmed. Unstimulated naive T cells appeared more diverse than memory T cells, and naive cells seemed to contribute substantially to the alloresponse. Roughly 80-97% of proliferating CD4+ or CD8+ clones could not be assigned a naive or memory phenotype. Because sequences at frequencies below about 10^-5 were poorly captured, only a minor fraction of alloreactive clones could be mapped back to unstimulated subsets.

The CDR3 holds 16 amino acids from the cysteine to the phenylalanine. The retained sequence is limited to the CDR3, 48 bases, with the frame set at the first base. Deletion took 0 bases off V and 7 bases off J, with a span of 17 bases between the germline ends. The germline V gene provides CDR1 SGHDT and CDR2 YYEEEE. Library creation used the immunoSEQ multiplex PCR assay. About 10^5 TCR templates per sample were assayed by the deep sequencing platform. Genomic DNA extracted from sorted T cells was the material used for TCRbeta CDR3 sequencing. For the original study's pipeline: Clonal analysis of TCRbeta CDR3 data was done in the R programming language. Comparing unstimulated samples against CFSE-low samples taken after the reaction was how alloreactive CD4+ and CD8+ clones were defined. Alloreactive CD4+ clones were assigned to regulatory or non-regulatory origin by matching sequences to sorted unstimulated Treg and non-Treg repertoires. Sourced from immuneACCESS, this table was stored by TCRdb with only in-frame sequences that have V and J called. A share of the clones is absent; for the studies checked, an unresolved V gene accounts for under half, and the remainder has no known explanation. V, J and clone size are taken as reported in that table, and D and trimming were inferred from the DNA itself. This sample is represented by roughly 97,000 clones; about 94% of them were singletons. Of the sample, 0.62% is held by the ten largest clones.

Sorted unstimulated T cells and proliferating T cells recovered from mixed lymphocyte reactions were subjected to TCRbeta CDR3 sequencing. Fresh whole blood from approximately 9 HLA-typed healthy donors was used to isolate PBMCs. To map where alloreactive clones came from, unstimulated CD4+ regulatory T cells were FACS-sorted. The V and J segments used are TRBV5-6 and TRBJ2-1; the D region possibly corresponds to TRBD2 (7 bases align). Sequencing used Tregs sorted from blood. This TCR came from a human donor in good health. The nucleotide sequence reads as follows: TGTGCCAGCAGCTTGGATCCCCGGGGGGCGCGGAATGAGCAGTTCTTC. This is translated as CASSLDPRGARNEQFF.